Shown below are 28 T cell receptor beta chains from a single sample sequenced in a study of cytomegalovirus exposure and HLA in healthy donors. Primers: 60 Vbeta forward and 13 Jbeta reverse. The protocol was immunoSEQ multiplex PCR, while the TCRdb copy is restricted to in-frame clones and leaves out a portion. The data show about 180,000 clones, roughly 78% seen once. Material: PBMCs. The receptors were gathered from a woman aged 40 to 50 in good health and CMV-seronegative.

The chain employs TRBV5-1 and TRBJ1-5, with 8 bases identical to TRBD1. V trimming: 3 bases; J trimming: 0 bases; junction bases outside the gene matches: 2. The CDR3 is 15 residues long. In germline, CDR1 is SGHRS, CDR2 YFSETQ. CDR3 bases: TGCGCCAGCAGCTCGGGACAGGATAGCAATCAGCCCCAGCATTTT. Translated, it gives CASSSGQDSNQPQHF.

The V and J genes are TRBV5-1 and TRBJ2-1; TRBD2 agrees at 11 bases. Unmatched junction bases numbered 14, after V lost 3 bases and J lost 0 bases. The length of the CDR3 is 20 residues. Germline CDR1 and CDR2: SGHRS and YFSETQ. This chain's CDR3 is CASSSWTSGSLPISYNEQFF. CDR3 DNA: TGCGCCAGCAGCTCCTGGACTAGCGGGTCTTTGCCAATCTCCTACAATGAGCAGTTCTTC.

In its sample, this clone was seen a few times. The CDR3 protein is CASTKGTSATDTQYF. CDR3 nucleotides: TGTGCCAGTACCAAAGGGACTAGCGCTACAGATACGCAGTATTTT. V usage is TRBV19 and J usage is TRBJ2-3; TRBD2 matches 10 bases. Germline assignment: CDR1 LNHDA and CDR2 SQIVND (reference sequence). This CDR3 contains 15 residues. Trimming cost V 7 bases and J 3 bases; bases outside gene matches: 7.

In this sample, this clone turned up once. CDR3 in amino acids: CASSLVTAGGSHEQYF. The CDR3 DNA is TGTGCCAGCAGCTTAGTTACGGCAGGGGGGTCCCACGAGCAGTACTTC. The chain joins TRBV7-2 to TRBJ2-7; perhaps TRBD1 as D (7 bases). The ends were cut back, 1 base at V and 5 bases at J, with 18 bases in the middle. CDR1 is SGHTA and CDR2 is FQGNSA in the germline V gene. The CDR3 loop spans 16 amino acids.

This chain joins TRBV9 and TRBJ1-6; no definite D call. CDR1 and CDR2 (germline): SGDLS, YYNGEE. V was pared by 0 bases and J by 7 bases, with 11 bases between. This CDR3 comprises 15 residues. DNA for the CDR3: TGTGCCAGCAGCGTAGATCCCACGGTGAATTCACCCCTCCACTTT. Amino acids: CASSVDPTVNSPLHF. The whole variable domain, remainder taken from reference TRBV9 and TRBJ1-6, is DSGVTQTPKHLITATGQRVTLRCSPRSGDLSVYWYQQSLDQGLQFLIQYYNGEERAKGNILERFSAQQFPDLHSELNLSSLELGDSALYFCASSVDPTVNSPLHFGNGTRLTVT.

This sequence joins TRBV7-2 and TRBJ1-2; tentative D call: TRBD1 (6 bases). Germline assignment: CDR1 SGHTA and CDR2 FQGNSA. Deletions cut 5 bases from V and 5 bases from J, with 21 bases between. The CDR3 consists of 16 residues. The CDR3 reads CASSPGGRGVGYGYTF. The CDR3 DNA is TGTGCCAGCAGCCCGGGCGGGAGGGGGGTAGGGTATGGCTACACCTTC. Full variable domain (missing parts from reference TRBV7-2 and TRBJ1-2): GAGVSQSPSNKVTEKGKDVELRCDPISGHTALYWYRQSLGQGLEFLIYFQGNSAPDKSGLPSDRFSAERTGGSVSTLTIQRTQQEDSAVYLCASSPGGRGVGYGYTFGSGTRLTVV.

This clone was recorded a few times. The rearrangement joins TRBV6-5 to TRBJ2-1, with 11 nucleotides matching TRBD2. Germline V CDR1 and CDR2: MNHEY, SVGAGI. V was clipped by 5 bases and J by 6 bases; unmatched bases: 3. The CDR3 covers 14 residues. CDR3 in DNA: TGTGCCAGCAGTCAGGGACTAGCGGTCAATGAGCAGTTCTTC. This codes for CASSQGLAVNEQFF.

This sequence joins TRBV6-5 and TRBJ2-1, with 7 bases that match TRBD2. The CDR3 sequence is 15 residues long. Trimming cost V 8 bases and J 2 bases; bases outside gene matches: 9. Looked up from germline, CDR1 is MNHEY and CDR2 is SVGAGI. CDR3 in DNA: TGTGCCAGCGGACGCGTGGGGGGGGCCTACAATGAGCAGTTCTTC. Translation gives CASGRVGGAYNEQFF.

The CDR3 DNA reads as TGTGCCAGCAGCGCCGGGACAGGGTTGGGCGAGCAGTACTTC. It specifies CASSAGTGLGEQYF. This chain links TRBV7-6 with TRBJ2-7; 9 bases map to TRBD1. CDR1 and CDR2 from the germline V gene are SGHVS and FNYEAQ. The length of the CDR3 is 14 residues. J gave up 6 bases and V 5 bases, and 8 bases lay outside the gene matches.

The chain recombines TRBV6-1 with TRBJ2-7; D perhaps matches TRBD1 (6 bases). Trimming left V 2 bases short and J 2 bases short, with 10 bases between. There are 14 residues in the CDR3. Germline values: CDR1 MNHNS, CDR2 SASEGT. DNA of the CDR3: TGTGCCAGCAGTGAAACAGGGTTACCCTACGAGCAGTACTTC. It codes for CASSETGLPYEQYF.

This clone was found a few times. The CDR3 DNA is TGTGCCAGCAGCTTAGCTTCGGGCGGCACGGGGGTAGCAGATACGCAGTATTTT. The encoded protein is CASSLASGGTGVADTQYF. The gene calls are TRBV7-9 and TRBJ2-3; perhaps TRBD2 as D (6 bases). The CDR3 has 18 residues. Germline CDR1 SEHNR, CDR2 FQNEAQ (reference sequence). V dropped 0 bases and J dropped 4 bases, with 20 bases sitting between them.

The chain carries TRBV4-2 and TRBJ2-1; a possible D gene is TRBD2 (5 bases). From germline, CDR1 is LGHNA and CDR2 YNFKEQ. The V gene lost 3 bases and the J gene lost 6 bases, with 9 bases spanning the gap. The CDR3 totals 13 residues. This CDR3 is CASSQGAPNEQFF. The DNA of the CDR3 is TGTGCCAGCAGCCAGGGAGCCCCCAATGAGCAGTTCTTC.

The rearrangement uses TRBV4-1 and TRBJ1-1; 8 nucleotides line up with TRBD1. CDR1 and CDR2 from the germline V gene are MGHRA and YSYEKL. CDR3 length equals 15 residues. With 4 bases clipped from V and 5 bases from J, the junction kept 9 bases outside the gene matches. DNA for the CDR3: TGCGCCAGCAGCCTCTTGGACAGGGTCAGAACTGAAGCTTTCTTT. This translates into CASSLLDRVRTEAFF.

V gene TRBV7-2 combines with J gene TRBJ2-7, with 14 bases identical to TRBD2. The CDR3 sequence is 17 residues long. Germline lookup yields CDR1 SGHTA and CDR2 FQGNSA. Trimming took 1 base from V and 4 from J; bases not matched to a gene: 6. The CDR3 protein is CASSLDATSGRVYEQYF. DNA for the CDR3: TGTGCCAGCAGCTTAGATGCGACTAGCGGGAGGGTGTACGAGCAGTACTTC.

The chain couples TRBV28 to TRBJ1-1; TRBD1 agrees at 7 bases. J gave up 6 bases and V 3 bases, and 10 bases lay outside the gene matches. The germline gives CDR1 MDHEN, CDR2 SYDVKM. CDR3 length equals 15 residues. CDR3 coding DNA: TGTGCCAGCAGTTTCCCTCTCGAGACAGGGTCTGAAGCTTTCTTT. It yields the protein CASSFPLETGSEAFF.

This clone was detected only once. The chain is built from TRBV30 and TRBJ1-2; 11 positions agree with TRBD1. Germline V lookup: CDR1 GTSNPN, CDR2 SVGIG (reference sequence). CDR3 length equals 15 residues. With V trimmed by 2 bases and J by 5 bases, 7 bases remained unmatched. The CDR3 is CAWSPSGTGGYGYTF. The CDR3 DNA is TGTGCCTGGAGTCCCTCCGGGACAGGGGGTTATGGCTACACCTTC.

The rearrangement uses TRBV27 and TRBJ2-7, with 14 positions matching TRBD2. V lost 6 bases, J lost 1 base, and 14 bases stayed unmatched. Germline CDR1 MNHEY, CDR2 SMNVEV (reference sequence). The CDR3 loop spans 19 amino acids. The CDR3 region is CASSFFAGLAGGPSYEQYF. CDR3 bases: TGTGCCAGCAGCTTTTTTGCTGGACTAGCGGGAGGCCCGTCCTACGAGCAGTACTTC.

The chain's CDR3 is CASSPGGNTGELFF. CDR3 bases: TGCGCCAGCAGCCCAGGGGGTAACACCGGGGAGCTGTTTTTT. The rearrangement uses TRBV23-1 and TRBJ2-2; 7 bases fit TRBD1. TRBV23-1 is an ORF, with its function uncertain. This CDR3 comprises 14 residues. V was clipped by 6 bases and J by 2 bases; unmatched bases: 3.

In its sample, this clone was seen once. The V and J genes are TRBV7-9 and TRBJ1-3, with D unclear. V shed 5 bases and J shed 2 bases, with 13 bases lying between them. This CDR3 has 15 amino acids. Per germline, CDR1 SEHNR and CDR2 FQNEAQ (reference sequence). The CDR3, as DNA: TGTGCCAGCAGCCCGACCCGGGTACCTGGAAACACCATATATTTT. Its translation: CASSPTRVPGNTIYF.

The chain combines TRBV6-1 with TRBJ1-2; 8 bases fit TRBD1. The length of the CDR3 is 16 residues. CDR1 and CDR2 (germline): MNHNS, SASEGT. V lost 2 bases and J lost 3; bases outside the gene matches: 8. The DNA for the CDR3 is TGTGCCAGCAGTGAATGGCGCGGACAGGGCGACTATGGCTACACCTTC. This sequence encodes CASSEWRGQGDYGYTF.

The rearrangement uses TRBV7-3 and TRBJ2-7; 8 nucleotides match TRBD2. Trimming cost V 2 bases and J 1 base; bases outside gene matches: 10. The CDR3 sequence is 17 residues long. CDR1 SGHTA and CDR2 FQGTGA come from the germline V gene. In DNA, the CDR3 is TGTGCCAGCAGCTTAGAAGCAGGTGGACTAGCTTCCTACGAGCAGTACTTC. This codes for CASSLEAGGLASYEQYF.

The V call is TRBV7-2, the J call TRBJ2-1; D gene unclear. Trimming removed 0 bases at V and 10 bases at J, with 10 bases between. CDR1 is SGHTA, CDR2 FQGNSA, per germline. This CDR3 has 13 amino acids. CDR3 coding DNA: TGTGCCAGCAGCTTAGCCCAGTATACAGAGCAGTTCTTC. It specifies CASSLAQYTEQFF.

The J gene is TRBJ1-2, the V gene TRBV5-5, with D maybe TRBD1 (5 bases). Between the trimmed V and J ends, which lost 4 bases and 7 bases, there was a span of 23 bases. The CDR3 is 16 residues long. Germline CDR1 SGHKS, CDR2 YYEKEE (reference sequence). For the CDR3, the DNA is TGTGCCAGCAGCCCGGTTTTGCCAGGGCAGTTAGGTGGCTACACCTTC. It encodes CASSPVLPGQLGGYTF.

The rearrangement links TRBV7-8 to TRBJ2-2; 7 bases match TRBD1. V trimming: 6 bases; J trimming: 4 bases; junction bases outside the gene matches: 5. Germline V gene sequence: CDR1 SGHVS, CDR2 FQNEAQ. The CDR3 consists of 14 residues. The CDR3 nucleotides are TGTGCCAGCAGTGGACAGGCCTTCACCGGGGAGCTGTTTTTT. Protein product: CASSGQAFTGELFF.

The table lists this clone with a few counts. The chain carries TRBV4-1 and TRBJ1-2, with D possibly TRBD1 on 6 matching bases. Deletions cut 4 bases from V and 4 bases from J, with 13 bases between. The CDR3 totals 14 residues. Germline V gene lookup returns CDR1 MGHRA and CDR2 YSYEKL. The CDR3 region is CASSLPQGIYGYTF. The DNA of the CDR3 is TGCGCCAGCAGCCTCCCGCAGGGGATCTATGGCTACACCTTC.

The chain uses TRBV6-5 and TRBJ2-7; 8 bases are a match to TRBD2. The germline CDR1 and CDR2 sequences are MNHEY and SVGAGI. Germline trimming cut 0 bases from V and 3 bases from J; bases unmatched to any gene: 4. This CDR3 is 15 amino acids long. Here the CDR3 reads CASSYSTAGVYEQYF. CDR3 in DNA: TGTGCCAGCAGTTACTCGACAGCGGGAGTCTACGAGCAGTACTTC.

CDR3 residues: CASSLALRLAGYNEQFF. The CDR3 region has the DNA TGTGCCAGCAGCTTAGCGCTTAGACTAGCGGGTTACAATGAGCAGTTCTTC. V gene TRBV7-9 combines with J gene TRBJ2-1; 10 bases agree with TRBD2. The CDR3 is made up of 17 amino acids. With V trimmed by 0 bases and J by 4 bases, 6 bases remained unmatched. Germline-derived CDR1 and CDR2 are SEHNR and FQNEAQ (reference sequence).

CDR3 DNA: TGTGCCAGCAGCTTGGATACAGGGGGTCCTTTTTATGGCTACACCTTC. Protein: CASSLDTGGPFYGYTF. The chain employs TRBV5-5 and TRBJ1-2; 8 bases align to TRBD1. CDR3 length: 16 amino acids. CDR1 is SGHKS and CDR2 is YYEKEE in the germline V gene (reference sequence). V gave up 0 bases and J gave up 5 bases; unmatched junction bases: 9. The full variable domain, rest sourced from reference TRBV5-5 and TRBJ1-2, is DAGVTQSPTHLIKTRGQQVTLRCSPISGHKSVSWYQQVLGQGPQFIFQYYEKEERGRGNFPDRFSARQFPNYSSELNVNALLLGDSALYLCASSLDTGGPFYGYTFGSGTRLTVV.